A single sample is the source of the 15 T cell receptor beta chains below, sequenced in a study of early T cells in non-severe SARS-CoV-2 infection. From the 5' RACE reads, TCRdb called clonotypes with MiXCR, one entry per CDR3 protein. The sample has more than 75,000 distinct CDR3 sequences; about 13% are singletons. Input material: whole blood. The receptor set was obtained from an adult who was a healthcare worker with PCR-confirmed SARS-CoV-2 infection or an uninfected control (not recorded which).

This sequence joins TRBV5-5 and TRBJ2-1; D gene unclear. The V and J ends lost 0 bases and 0 bases respectively, with 10 bases between them. Germline values: CDR1 SGHKS, CDR2 YYEKEE (reference sequence). CDR3 length: 16 residues. CDR3 region: CASSLVDDPSYNEQFF. The CDR3 DNA follows: TGTGCCAGCAGCTTGGTAGACGACCCCTCCTACAATGAGCAGTTCTTC.

This clonotype was detected only a few times. The chain has TRBV11-2 and TRBJ1-5; D is ambiguous. V dropped 5 bases and J dropped 5 bases, with 10 bases sitting between them. Germline V lookup: CDR1 SGHAT, CDR2 FQNNGV. This CDR3 has 13 amino acids. The CDR3, as DNA: TGTGCCAGCAGCGTAAGGGTGGATCAGCCCCAGCATTTT. Protein product: CASSVRVDQPQHF.

This clonotype was seen repeatedly, ten times or more. The J gene is TRBJ2-3, the V gene TRBV29-1; TRBD1 aligns across 8 bases. Germline values: CDR1 SQVTM, CDR2 ANQGSEA. This CDR3 spans 13 amino acids. With V trimmed by 2 bases and J by 6 bases, 4 bases remained unmatched. CDR3: CSVEQGAFDTQYF. CDR3 nucleotides: TGCAGCGTTGAACAGGGGGCATTCGATACGCAGTATTTT.

This clonotype was seen a handful of times. The V call is TRBV5-1, the J call TRBJ2-1; no firm D call. The germline CDR1 and CDR2 sequences are SGHRS and YFSETQ. The V and J ends lost 1 base and 13 bases respectively, with 12 bases between them. This CDR3 contains 12 residues. The chain's CDR3 is CASSLYPDEQFF. DNA of the CDR3: TGCGCCAGCAGCTTGTACCCCGACGAACAGTTCTTC.

This clonotype was seen more than once but under ten times. This chain links TRBV19 with TRBJ2-1; weak D call: TRBD2 (6 bases). Trimming removed 6 bases from V and 3 bases from J, with 12 bases in between. The CDR3 spans 14 residues. In germline, CDR1 is LNHDA, CDR2 SQIVND (reference sequence). The CDR3 region is CASRPGLNYNEQFF. The CDR3 bases are TGTGCCAGTAGGCCGGGACTCAACTACAATGAGCAGTTCTTC.

This clonotype was counted a few times. The chain combines TRBV7-6 with TRBJ2-7, with 10 bases identical to TRBD1. V was clipped by 5 bases and J by 3 bases; unmatched bases: 4. Germline CDR1 SGHVS, CDR2 FNYEAQ. The CDR3 has 14 residues. CDR3 loop: CASSETGGSYEQYF. In DNA, the CDR3 is TGTGCCAGCAGCGAGACAGGGGGCAGCTACGAGCAGTACTTC. Full variable domain (missing parts from reference TRBV7-6 and TRBJ2-7): GAGVSQSPRYKVTKRGQDVALRCDPISGHVSLYWYRQALGQGPEFLTYFNYEAQQDKSGLPNDRFSAERPEGSISTLTIQRTEQRDSAMYRCASSETGGSYEQYFGPGTRLTVT.

The table lists this clonotype with a few counts. The chain combines TRBV30 with TRBJ2-3; 9 nucleotides align to TRBD1. V trimming: 1 base; J trimming: 5 bases; junction bases outside the gene matches: 4. The germline V gene has CDR1 GTSNPN and CDR2 SVGIG (reference sequence). There are 14 residues in the CDR3. The CDR3, as DNA: TGTGCCTGGAGTGGAACAGGGGGCCTAGATACGCAGTATTTT. Its protein is CAWSGTGGLDTQYF. The full variable domain, its missing parts supplied by reference TRBV30 and TRBJ2-3, is SQTIHQWPATLVQPVGSPLSLECTVEGTSNPNLYWYRQAAGRGLQLLFYSVGIGQISSEVPQNLSASRPQDRQFILSSKKLLLSDSGFYLCAWSGTGGLDTQYFGPGTRLTVL.

A few counts support this clonotype. The rearrangement uses TRBV28 and TRBJ2-3; D gene unclear. Trimming took off 6 bases at V and 6 bases at J, with 16 bases between the two ends. Per the germline V gene, CDR1 is MDHEN and CDR2 is SYDVKM. This CDR3 region has 14 residues. The CDR3 protein is CASRHRAARDTQYF. In DNA form, the CDR3 reads TGTGCCAGCAGACATCGGGCCGCCCGGGATACGCAGTATTTT. Supplemented by reference TRBV28 and TRBJ2-3, the full variable domain reads DVKVTQSSRYLVKRTGEKVFLECVQDMDHENMFWYRQDPGLGLRLIYFSYDVKMKEKGDIPEGYSVSREKKERFSLILESASTNQTSMYLCASRHRAARDTQYFGPGTRLTVL.

The J gene is TRBJ1-2, the V gene TRBV18; D is undetermined. Per germline, CDR1 KGHSH and CDR2 LQKENI. The CDR3 contains 14 residues. The V gene lost 1 base and the J gene lost 2 bases, with 8 bases spanning the gap. The CDR3 sequence: CASSPLPINYGYTF. In DNA form, the CDR3 reads TGTGCCAGCTCACCACTACCCATAAACTATGGCTACACCTTC.

This clonotype was observed many times. The chain links TRBV27 to TRBJ1-1; TRBD1 is a possible D gene (5 bases). CDR3 length: 14 residues. Trimming removed 4 bases from V and 4 bases from J, with 13 bases in between. Germline-derived CDR1 and CDR2 are MNHEY and SMNVEV (reference sequence). Here the CDR3 DNA reads TGTGCCAGCAGTTCGGGGGTATTGGGCACTGAAGCTTTCTTT. Protein sequence: CASSSGVLGTEAFF.

This chain links TRBV30 with TRBJ1-5; D is ambiguous. The V gene lost 4 bases and the J gene lost 2 bases, with 6 bases spanning the gap. This CDR3 contains 12 residues. CDR1 is GTSNPN and CDR2 is SVGIG in the germline V gene (reference sequence). In DNA form, the CDR3 reads TGTGCCTGGAAGCGAGGCAATCAGCCCCAGCATTTT. It translates to CAWKRGNQPQHF.

This chain joins TRBV7-9 and TRBJ2-5, with 8 bases that match TRBD1. This CDR3 is 17 amino acids long. Losses at the gene ends were 5 bases for V and 1 base for J; bases not matched to a gene: 12. Per germline, CDR1 SEHNR and CDR2 FQNEAQ (reference sequence). The CDR3 sequence is CASSPNLGTGTQETQYF. The CDR3 DNA sequence: TGTGCCAGCAGCCCCAACTTAGGGACAGGAACCCAAGAGACCCAGTACTTC.

This clonotype was seen more than once but under ten times. The V and J genes are TRBV6-1 and TRBJ1-1; the D gene is possibly TRBD1 (5 bases). The CDR3 consists of 13 residues. V dropped 10 bases and J dropped 8 bases, with 20 bases sitting between them. CDR1 is MNHNS, CDR2 SASEGT, per germline. The CDR3 protein is CATLGALLGEAFF. The CDR3 DNA sequence: TGTGCCACCCTCGGGGCCCTCCTTGGGGAAGCTTTCTTT.

This clonotype came up a few times. This chain links TRBV5-4 with TRBJ2-2; 8 bases map to TRBD2. The CDR3 contains 15 residues. Trimming took 0 bases from V and 3 from J; bases not matched to a gene: 1. CDR1 is SGHNT and CDR2 is YYREEE in the germline V gene (reference sequence). The CDR3 region is CASSLAGLDTGELFF. CDR3 DNA sequence: TGTGCCAGCAGCTTGGCGGGACTAGACACCGGGGAGCTGTTTTTT.

CDR3 nucleotide sequence: TGTGCCAGCAGCTCGACAGGGGGCAGCTATCGGCCCCAGCATTTT. It translates to CASSSTGGSYRPQHF. The chain couples TRBV7-2 to TRBJ1-5; 10 nucleotides align to TRBD1. Losses at the gene ends were 4 bases for V and 9 bases for J; bases not matched to a gene: 9. This CDR3 contains 15 residues. Germline CDR1 is SGHTA and CDR2 is FQGNSA.